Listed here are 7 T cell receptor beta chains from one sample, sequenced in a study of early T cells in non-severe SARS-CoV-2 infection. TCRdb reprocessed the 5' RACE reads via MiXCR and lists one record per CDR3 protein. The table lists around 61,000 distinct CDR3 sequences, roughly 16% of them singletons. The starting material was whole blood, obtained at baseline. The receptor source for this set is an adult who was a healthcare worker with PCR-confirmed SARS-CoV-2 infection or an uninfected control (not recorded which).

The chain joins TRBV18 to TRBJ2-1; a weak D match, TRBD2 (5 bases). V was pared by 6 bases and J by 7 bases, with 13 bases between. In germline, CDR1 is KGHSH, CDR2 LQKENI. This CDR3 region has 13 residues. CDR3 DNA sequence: TGTGCCAGCTCGACGAGGGAGCGGAATGAGCAGTTCTTC. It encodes CASSTRERNEQFF. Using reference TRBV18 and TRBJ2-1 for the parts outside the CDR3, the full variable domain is NAGVMQNPRHLVRRRGQEARLRCSPMKGHSHVYWYRQLPEEGLKFMVYLQKENIIDESGMPKERFSAEFPKEGPSILRIQQVVRGDSAAYFCASSTRERNEQFFGPGTRLTVL.

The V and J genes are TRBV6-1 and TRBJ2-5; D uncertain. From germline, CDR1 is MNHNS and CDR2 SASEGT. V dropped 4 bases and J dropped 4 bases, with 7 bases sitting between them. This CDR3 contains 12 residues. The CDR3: CASSAFGETQYF. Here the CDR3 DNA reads TGTGCCAGCAGTGCATTTGGAGAGACCCAGTACTTC.

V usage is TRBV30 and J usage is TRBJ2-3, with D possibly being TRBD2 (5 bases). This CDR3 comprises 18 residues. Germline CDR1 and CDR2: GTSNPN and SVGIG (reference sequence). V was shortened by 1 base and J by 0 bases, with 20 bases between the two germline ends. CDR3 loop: CAWSAGNRIGRSTDTQYF. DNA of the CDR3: TGTGCCTGGAGTGCGGGGAACCGGATAGGAAGGAGCACAGATACGCAGTATTTT.

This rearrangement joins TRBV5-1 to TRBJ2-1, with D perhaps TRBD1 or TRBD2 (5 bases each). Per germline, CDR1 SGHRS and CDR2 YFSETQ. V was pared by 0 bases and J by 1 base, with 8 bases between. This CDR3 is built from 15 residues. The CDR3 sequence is CASSLGDLSYNEQFF. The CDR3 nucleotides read TGCGCCAGCAGCTTGGGGGACCTTTCCTACAATGAGCAGTTCTTC.

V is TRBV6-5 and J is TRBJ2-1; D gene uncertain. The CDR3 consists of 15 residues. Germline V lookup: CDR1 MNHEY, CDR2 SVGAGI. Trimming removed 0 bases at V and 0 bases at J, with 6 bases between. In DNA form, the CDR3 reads TGTGCCAGCAGTTACTCGGGTAGCTCCTACAATGAGCAGTTCTTC. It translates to CASSYSGSSYNEQFF.

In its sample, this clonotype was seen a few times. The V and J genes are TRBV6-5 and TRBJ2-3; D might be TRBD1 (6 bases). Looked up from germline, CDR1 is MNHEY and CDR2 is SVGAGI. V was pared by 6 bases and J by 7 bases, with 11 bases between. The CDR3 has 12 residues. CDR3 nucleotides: TGTGCCAGCAGGGACAGCGCAAATACGCAGTATTTT. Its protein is CASRDSANTQYF.

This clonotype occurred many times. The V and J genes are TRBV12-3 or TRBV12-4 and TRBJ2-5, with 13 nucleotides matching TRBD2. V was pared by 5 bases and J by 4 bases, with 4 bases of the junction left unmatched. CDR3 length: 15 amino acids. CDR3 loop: CASSPGLAGRETQYF. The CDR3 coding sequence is TGTGCCAGCAGTCCGGGACTAGCGGGGCGAGAGACCCAGTACTTC.